This is a list of T cell receptor beta chains from one sample in a study of T cell changes during pregnancy in multiple sclerosis. Clones were read by immunoSEQ multiplex PCR, and TCRdb kept only the in-frame ones, dropping some. The data show about 50,000 clones, roughly nine tenths seen once. The sequencing here drew on CD8+ T cells from peripheral blood mononuclear cells, taken after pregnancy. Every receptor here comes from a female donor with multiple sclerosis, enrolled in a pregnancy study. The CDR3 runs from the conserved cysteine through the conserved F or W. A D gene is named only where the DNA matches it firmly. Rows may omit the clone size; those that give it use once, few, many or a size class.

d_gene	abundance	j_gene	v_gene	CDR3aa	CDR3nt
.	.	TRBJ1-1	TRBV7-6	CASSPGVETEAFF	TGTGCCAGCAGCCCCGGGGTAGAGACTGAAGCTTTCTTT
.	.	TRBJ1-2	TRBV27	CASGPTGGTYGYTF	TGTGCCAGCGGGCCGACTGGGGGGACCTATGGCTACACCTTC
TRBD2	.	TRBJ2-5	TRBV5-1	CASSLGLAGQETQYF	TGCGCCAGCAGCTTGGGACTAGCGGGCCAAGAGACCCAGTACTTC
.	.	TRBJ2-7	TRBV10-1	CASSAGTSYEQYF	TGCGCCAGCAGTGCCGGGACATCATACGAGCAGTACTTC
.	.	TRBJ1-5	TRBV6-1	CASTVEEYSNQPQHF	TGTGCCAGCACTGTCGAGGAGTATAGCAATCAGCCCCAGCATTTT
.	.	TRBJ2-5	TRBV13	CASSLTGLKETQYF	TGTGCCAGCAGCTTAACAGGGTTGAAAGAGACCCAGTACTTC
.	.	TRBJ2-3	TRBV6-1	CASSEMEVSTDTQYF	TGTGCCAGCAGTGAAATGGAGGTTTCGACAGATACGCAGTATTTT
TRBD1	few	TRBJ1-1	TRBV5-1	CASSLSSGGNTEAFF	TGCGCCAGCAGCTTGAGTTCAGGGGGGAACACTGAAGCTTTCTTT
TRBD2	.	TRBJ2-3	TRBV27	CASSSRSGGPTDTQYF	TGTGCCAGCAGTTCCCGTAGCGGGGGCCCCACAGATACGCAGTATTTT
.	.	TRBJ2-2	TRBV12-5	CASGLSPESRQGRTGELFF	TGTGCTAGTGGTTTGTCCCCCGAGTCTAGGCAGGGTAGGACCGGGGAGCTGTTTTTT
.	.	TRBJ2-1	TRBV6-5	CASSYGGRGPEQFF	TGTGCCAGCAGTTACGGGGGCCGCGGGCCTGAGCAGTTCTTC
TRBD2	.	TRBJ2-1	TRBV5-6	CASSLAGTSGYNEQFF	TGTGCCAGCAGCTTGGCGGGGACTAGCGGCTACAATGAGCAGTTCTTC
.	.	TRBJ2-2	TRBV6-5	CASSYSSAAGELFF	TGTGCCAGCAGTTACTCGAGTGCCGCCGGGGAGCTGTTTTTT
TRBD2	.	TRBJ2-1	TRBV5-6	CASSFSGGELYNEQFF	TGTGCCAGCAGCTTCAGCGGGGGGGAACTTTACAATGAGCAGTTCTTC
TRBD1	.	TRBJ2-1	TRBV29-1	CSVELAGQGASEQFF	TGCAGCGTTGAGCTTGCGGGACAGGGGGCAAGTGAGCAGTTCTTC
.	.	TRBJ1-3	TRBV13	CASSTRLGRGNTIYF	TGTGCCAGCAGCACCCGTCTAGGTAGGGGAAACACCATATATTTT
.	.	TRBJ1-1	TRBV6-5	CASSQGMNTEAFF	TGTGCCAGCAGTCAGGGCATGAACACTGAAGCTTTCTTT
TRBD1	.	TRBJ2-2	TRBV6-1	CASSEAGTGYTGELFF	TGTGCCAGCAGTGAAGCTGGGACAGGGTACACCGGGGAGCTGTTTTTT
.	.	TRBJ1-2	TRBV4-1	CASSHQTGPNYGYTF	TGCGCCAGCAGCCATCAGACAGGCCCTAACTATGGCTACACCTTC
TRBD1	once	TRBJ1-2	TRBV5-4	CASSPPWTGLPNYGYTF	TGTGCCAGCAGCCCGCCTTGGACAGGGCTCCCCAACTATGGCTACACCTTC
.	once	TRBJ1-6	TRBV5-6	CASGVGGTPSALHF	TGTGCCAGCGGGGTGGGGGGAACGCCTTCGGCCCTCCACTTT
.	.	TRBJ1-1	TRBV13	CASSMVGAGAEAFF	TGTGCCAGCAGCATGGTGGGGGCTGGCGCTGAAGCTTTCTTT
TRBD1	.	TRBJ1-2	TRBV27	CASSLAQGAFDGYTF	TGTGCCAGCAGTTTGGCACAGGGGGCATTCGATGGCTACACCTTC
.	.	TRBJ1-4	TRBV5-6	CASSHIATNEKLFF	TGTGCCAGCAGCCACATTGCAACTAATGAAAAACTGTTTTTT
.	.	TRBJ1-3	TRBV6-5	CASSYYGRSGNTIYF	TGTGCCAGCAGTTATTATGGCCGCTCTGGAAACACCATATATTTT
TRBD1	.	TRBJ1-2	TRBV6-9	CARVAGGQGCGYTF	TGTGCCCGGGTGGCCGGTGGACAGGGCTGCGGCTACACCTTC
TRBD1	.	TRBJ1-2	TRBV9	CASSEEDRPLPYGYTF	TGTGCCAGCAGCGAGGAGGACAGGCCCCTACCCTATGGCTACACCTTC
TRBD1	.	TRBJ2-7	TRBV15	CATSTGTGAYEQYF	TGTGCCACCAGCACGGGGACAGGAGCCTACGAGCAGTACTTC
.	.	TRBJ1-1	TRBV2	CASMGGTEAFF	TGTGCCAGCATGGGGGGGACAGAAGCTTTCTTT
.	.	TRBJ1-2	TRBV27	CASSSGTPNRGYTF	TGTGCCAGCAGTTCGGGGACACCCAATAGAGGCTACACCTTC
TRBD2	.	TRBJ2-5	TRBV25-1	CASSEYTTSKETQYF	TGTGCCAGCAGTGAATACACGACTAGCAAAGAGACCCAGTACTTC
.	.	TRBJ1-1	TRBV15	CATSRDGGTTEAFF	TGTGCCACCAGCAGAGATGGGGGGACTACTGAAGCTTTCTTT
.	.	TRBJ1-2	TRBV5-4	CASSLGTRVIDYTF	TGTGCCAGCAGCTTGGGCACTCGCGTTATCGACTACACCTTC
TRBD1	.	TRBJ2-7	TRBV2	CASQGQGVEQYF	TGTGCCAGCCAAGGCCAGGGGGTTGAGCAGTACTTC
.	.	TRBJ2-2	TRBV10-3	CAISDPSSDRGELFF	TGTGCCATCAGTGATCCTAGTAGTGACCGGGGGGAGCTGTTTTTT
.	.	TRBJ1-2	TRBV4-1	CASSQANYGYTF	TGCGCCAGCAGTCAGGCCAACTATGGCTACACCTTC
.	.	TRBJ1-1	TRBV6-5	CASSYRDKSEAFF	TGTGCCAGCAGTTACCGCGATAAATCTGAAGCTTTCTTT
.	once	TRBJ2-7	TRBV6-1	CASSGRGASYEQYF	TGTGCCAGCAGTGGACGGGGTGCTTCCTACGAGCAGTACTTC
TRBD1	.	TRBJ2-1	TRBV7-9	CACPGGWAEQFF	TGTGCCTGTCCAGGGGGCTGGGCTGAGCAGTTCTTC
.	.	TRBJ2-3	TRBV6-1	CASSEAVEGISDTQYF	TGTGCCAGCAGTGAAGCTGTGGAGGGGATTTCGGATACGCAGTATTTT
.	.	TRBJ2-7	TRBV11-2	CASSLGLYTGSYEQYF	TGTGCCAGCAGCTTAGGCCTTTACACGGGAAGCTACGAGCAGTACTTC
.	.	TRBJ1-2	TRBV6-6	CASSTGRNDGYTF	TGTGCCAGCAGTACAGGGAGAAACGATGGCTACACCTTC
.	.	TRBJ1-1	TRBV5-5	CASSLIGQTNTEAFF	TGTGCCAGCAGCCTTATCGGACAGACTAACACTGAAGCTTTCTTT
TRBD1	.	TRBJ1-1	TRBV9	CASSVSGTANTEAFF	TGTGCCAGCAGCGTCAGTGGGACAGCGAACACTGAAGCTTTCTTT
TRBD1	once	TRBJ1-2	TRBV6-6	CASSFYPGQASYGYTF	TGTGCCAGCAGTTTTTATCCGGGACAGGCCTCCTATGGCTACACCTTC
.	.	TRBJ2-5	TRBV6-5	CASSYSESLGETQYF	TGTGCCAGCAGTTACTCGGAGTCTCTGGGAGAGACCCAGTACTTC
.	.	TRBJ1-2	TRBV9	CASSADGIHYTF	TGTGCCAGCAGCGCGGACGGGATACACTACACCTTC
TRBD1	.	TRBJ2-7	TRBV6-1	CASSRGQGRFYEQYF	TGTGCCAGCAGTAGGGGACAGGGGCGCTTCTACGAGCAGTACTTC
.	.	TRBJ1-1	TRBV28	CASSLGAERTEAFF	TGTGCCAGCAGTTTGGGGGCCGAGAGGACTGAAGCTTTCTTT
.	.	TRBJ1-2	TRBV9	CASSDLWGYTF	TGTGCCAGCAGCGACCTATGGGGCTACACCTTC
.	.	TRBJ1-6	TRBV14	CASSQVAGWSSPLHF	TGTGCCAGCAGCCAAGTAGCGGGTTGGAGTTCACCCCTCCACTTT
TRBD1	.	TRBJ1-2	TRBV4-1	CASSQDATGGNYGYTF	TGCGCCAGCAGCCAAGATGCGACAGGGGGCAACTATGGCTACACCTTC